These 14 T cell receptor beta chains share one sample of origin, sequenced in a study of graft-versus-host responses after intestinal transplantation. Repertoires were generated with immunoSEQ multiplex PCR, while TCRdb's copy carries only in-frame clones and drops some. The sample includes approximately 130,000 clones, approximately 94% seen only once; the top ten take over 0.15%. Antigens of these TCRs are unknown. Here the sequenced sample was unstimulated CD4+ T cells sorted from spleen or lymph node cells, taken before intestinal transplant. Receptors were obtained from a human donor who received an intestinal transplant.

The chain employs TRBV18 and TRBJ2-1; D gene ambiguous. The CDR3 length is 13 residues. Germline values: CDR1 KGHSH, CDR2 LQKENI. V lost 0 bases and J 9 bases, leaving 9 bases between the germline ends. The CDR3 sequence is CASSPPMMSEQFF. DNA of the CDR3: TGTGCCAGCTCACCACCGATGATGAGTGAGCAGTTCTTC.

DNA of the CDR3: TGTGCCAGCAGCCCCGAGACAGTCTCCTCTGGAAACACCATATATTTT. Residues: CASSPETVSSGNTIYF. This chain connects TRBV9 to TRBJ1-3, with a tentative D call TRBD1 (5 bases). Germline V CDR1 and CDR2: SGDLS, YYNGEE. This CDR3 spans 16 amino acids. V lost 4 bases to trimming and J lost 0 bases, with 14 bases between them.

This chain connects TRBV18 to TRBJ1-3, with TRBD1 identical over 8 bases. CDR3 length: 14 amino acids. Germline V CDR1 and CDR2: KGHSH, LQKENI. V dropped 1 base and J dropped 8; count of bases not matched to a gene: 4. CDR3 protein: CASSPQQGVHTIYF. CDR3 coding DNA: TGTGCCAGCTCACCACAACAGGGGGTGCACACCATATATTTT. Based on the CDR3 plus reference TRBV18 and TRBJ1-3, the full variable domain is NAGVMQNPRHLVRRRGQEARLRCSPMKGHSHVYWYRQLPEEGLKFMVYLQKENIIDESGMPKERFSAEFPKEGPSILRIQQVVRGDSAAYFCASSPQQGVHTIYFGEGSWLTVV.

The V gene is TRBV5-1, the J gene TRBJ1-2; D may be TRBD1 (5 bases). V lost 7 bases, J lost 2 bases, and 9 bases lay in between. This CDR3 has 12 amino acids. Germline V gene sequence: CDR1 SGHRS, CDR2 YFSETQ. Here the CDR3 DNA reads TGCGCCAGCTCCGACAGAAACTATGGCTACACCTTC. Its translation: CASSDRNYGYTF.

This chain uses TRBV27 with TRBJ2-3, with D perhaps matching TRBD2 (6 bases). Germline values: CDR1 MNHEY, CDR2 SMNVEV (reference sequence). This CDR3 has 15 amino acids. V was pared by 6 bases and J by 0 bases, with 13 bases between. The CDR3 spells CASRPVAASTDTQYF. In nucleotides, the CDR3 is TGTGCCAGCAGGCCCGTAGCGGCCAGCACAGATACGCAGTATTTT.

This sequence joins TRBV5-1 and TRBJ2-3; TRBD2 aligns across 8 bases. V was clipped by 0 bases and J by 4 bases; unmatched bases: 4. Germline CDR1 SGHRS, CDR2 YFSETQ. The CDR3 covers 15 residues. In DNA form, the CDR3 reads TGCGCCAGCAGCTTGGCGCGGGGGGAGGCAGATACGCAGTATTTT. Its protein is CASSLARGEADTQYF.

The rearrangement joins TRBV5-8 to TRBJ1-1; D might be TRBD1 (5 bases). The CDR3 consists of 15 residues. Germline-derived CDR1 and CDR2 are SGHTS and YDEGEE. Deletions cut 0 bases from V and 8 bases from J, with 17 bases between. The CDR3 protein is CASSLAGQGFREAFF. The CDR3 DNA reads as TGTGCCAGCAGCTTGGCCGGGCAGGGCTTCAGGGAAGCTTTCTTT.

The rearrangement uses TRBV27 and TRBJ1-1; D uncertain. This CDR3 region has 13 residues. The V gene lost 3 bases and the J gene lost 11 bases, with 16 bases spanning the gap. CDR1 is MNHEY, CDR2 SMNVEV, per germline (reference sequence). The CDR3 loop reads CASSFRRYQTAFF. The CDR3 coding sequence is TGTGCCAGCAGTTTTAGAAGATACCAAACGGCTTTCTTT.

The sample holds a few counts of this clone. The chain recombines TRBV6-1 with TRBJ1-1; D perhaps matches TRBD1 (6 bases). V was trimmed by 3 bases and J by 4 bases, leaving 15 bases between them. The CDR3 totals 15 residues. In germline, CDR1 is MNHNS, CDR2 SASEGT. DNA of the CDR3: TGTGCCAGCAGTGACCCGACACAGGGCTCCACTGAAGCTTTCTTT. Amino acids: CASSDPTQGSTEAFF.

The chain uses TRBV10-3 and TRBJ2-2; 10 nucleotides line up with TRBD2. Germline CDR1 reads ENHRY; CDR2 reads SYGVKD. The CDR3 contains 14 residues. The CDR3 protein is CASQRGGLTGELFF. The DNA of the CDR3 is TGTGCATCTCAGCGGGGGGGCCTGACCGGGGAGCTGTTTTTT.

The chain combines TRBV15 with TRBJ1-5; D is uncertain. Per germline, CDR1 LNHNV and CDR2 YYDKDF (reference sequence). V gave up 1 base and J gave up 4 bases, with 23 bases separating them. The CDR3 is 19 amino acids. DNA for the CDR3: TGTGCCACCAGCAGAGTAACGTTAAATAAAGGCCCTTGGAATCAGCCCCAGCATTTT. Amino acid sequence: CATSRVTLNKGPWNQPQHF.

The V gene is TRBV11-3, the J gene TRBJ2-1, with 8 nucleotides matching TRBD2. Germline V gene data show CDR1 as SGHNT and CDR2 as YENEEA. This CDR3 has 15 amino acids. The V and J ends lost 5 bases and 1 base, in that order; junction bases with no gene match: 4. The CDR3 here is CASSKSGGSYNEQFF. The CDR3 DNA reads as TGTGCCAGCAGCAAGAGCGGGGGTTCCTACAATGAGCAGTTCTTC.

J is TRBJ1-3 and V is TRBV23-1; D unclear. TRBV23-1 is given ORF status, its function remaining uncertain. Between the trimmed V and J ends, which lost 7 bases and 0 bases, there was a span of 10 bases. The CDR3 is made up of 14 amino acids. The CDR3 loop is CASTYRYSGNTIYF. The CDR3 nucleotides are TGCGCCAGCACCTACCGATACTCTGGAAACACCATATATTTT.

J is TRBJ1-3 and V is TRBV18; 10 positions match TRBD1. J lost 4 bases, V lost 3 bases, and 3 bases had no gene match. The CDR3 length is 15 residues. Germline assignment: CDR1 KGHSH and CDR2 LQKENI. CDR3 amino acids: CASSPPGQGGNTIYF. Here the CDR3 DNA reads TGTGCCAGCTCACCTCCGGGACAGGGGGGAAACACCATATATTTT.